This TCR beta chain derives from a study of T cell clonotyping in hematopoietic cell transplantation. Study at large: Cytoreduction preceded collection of pretransplant recipient samples. Study results and caveats: Higher Inverse Simpson Index values in graft donor and pretransplant recipient predicted broader posttransplant TCR diversity. Recipient TCR diversity dropped after transplant; expanded clonotypes rose from day 30 to 180.

Produced via immunoSEQ multiplex PCR; TCRdb's table is partial and in-frame only. The sample holds tens of thousands of clones, roughly four fifths seen once. Deletions cut 7 bases from V and 4 bases from J, with 11 bases between. This CDR3 is 13 amino acids long. The germline gives CDR1 SGHTA, CDR2 FQGNSA. Time point denoted: recipient sample about 28 days before transplant, after cytoreduction. Comment on this clone: The antigen is not known.

This receptor was identified in a man aged 55 to 70 with myelodysplastic syndrome. Some clones in this sample may be carry-over from other donors' samples. The chain uses TRBV7-2 and TRBJ1-5; D is unclear. The material sequenced was peripheral blood mononuclear cells, taken before stem cell transplant. CDR3 bases: TGTGCCAGCAACCCCGGGAGGAATCAGCCCCAGCATTTT. This gives the protein CASNPGRNQPQHF.